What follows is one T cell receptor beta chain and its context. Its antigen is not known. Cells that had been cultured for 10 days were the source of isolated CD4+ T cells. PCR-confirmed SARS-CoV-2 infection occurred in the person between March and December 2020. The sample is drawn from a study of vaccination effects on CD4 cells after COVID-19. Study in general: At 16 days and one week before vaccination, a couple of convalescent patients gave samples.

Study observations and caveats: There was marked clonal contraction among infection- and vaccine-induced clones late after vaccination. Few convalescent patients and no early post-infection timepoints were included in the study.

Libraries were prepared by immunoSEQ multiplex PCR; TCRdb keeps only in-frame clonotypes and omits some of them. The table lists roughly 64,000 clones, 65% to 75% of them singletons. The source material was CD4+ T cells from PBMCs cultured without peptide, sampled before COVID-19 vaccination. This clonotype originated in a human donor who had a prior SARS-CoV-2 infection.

The CDR3: CASSQPRESFKKTQYF. CDR3 nucleotides: TGTGCCAGCAGCCAACCCAGGGAGTCCTTTAAAAAGACCCAGTACTTC. J is TRBJ2-5 and V is TRBV3-1 (or the pseudogene TRBV3-2); D possibly matches TRBD1 or TRBD2 (5 bases each). Germline V gives CDR1 LGHDT, CDR2 YNNKEL (reference sequence). V was trimmed by 2 bases and J by 6 bases, leaving 19 bases between them. The CDR3 has 16 residues.